The entry below describes one T cell receptor (beta chain). Germline V gene sequence: CDR1 GTSNPN, CDR2 SVGIG (reference sequence). This CDR3 spans 13 amino acids. V shed 0 bases and J shed 5 bases, with 11 bases lying between them. The data originate from a study of shared T cell receptors in the human thymus. The repertoire was sequenced with immunoSEQ multiplex PCR; TCRdb's copy has only in-frame clones and lacks some. The sample has hundreds of thousands of clones; 80% to 90% are singletons. The same data also went into a second study, on human thymus T cells. As that report states: In unrelated individuals, thymic repertoires overlapped highly, according to related research.

This TCR was sampled from a boy younger than two with a congenital heart defect. Sequenced input: thymocytes. J is TRBJ2-7 and V is TRBV30; tentative D call: TRBD2 (6 bases). In DNA form, the CDR3 reads TGTGCCTGGAGTGTAGAGCGGGTCCACGAGCAGTACTTC. This sequence encodes CAWSVERVHEQYF.